These 32 T cell receptor beta chains were all obtained from the same sample, sequenced in a study of blood T cell repertoires in COVID-19. This table comes from immunoSEQ multiplex PCR, and its TCRdb copy is limited to in-frame clones, with some not included. Of about 84,000 clones listed, over 75% are singletons. Source material: peripheral blood. These receptors were obtained from a man aged 65 to 79 with acute or convalescent COVID-19.

The chain is built from TRBV2 and TRBJ1-5; TRBD1 agrees at 10 bases. The CDR3 spans 13 residues. Germline trimming cut 7 bases from V and 11 bases from J; bases unmatched to any gene: 8. Per the germline V gene, CDR1 is SNHLY and CDR2 is FYNNEI. CDR3: CASTGDRGATQHF. The DNA for the CDR3 is TGTGCCAGCACCGGGGACAGGGGCGCTACCCAGCATTTT.

This chain connects TRBV29-1 to TRBJ2-7, with TRBD1 matching over 10 bases. The CDR3 is 18 amino acids. The V and J ends lost 4 bases and 3 bases, in that order; junction bases with no gene match: 18. Germline V lookup: CDR1 SQVTM, CDR2 ANQGSEA. CDR3 DNA sequence: TGCAGCGTTGCGCGGTCGGACCGTTGGGACAGGGGAGGCTACGAGCAGTACTTC. Translating gives CSVARSDRWDRGGYEQYF.

The V call is TRBV2, the J call TRBJ2-3, with a tentative D call TRBD1 (5 bases). The CDR3 totals 15 residues. Between the trimmed V and J ends, which lost 5 bases and 0 bases, there was a span of 12 bases. From germline, CDR1 is SNHLY and CDR2 FYNNEI. DNA of the CDR3: TGTGCCAGCAGTCGACAGAGAAAGAGCACAGATACGCAGTATTTT. Translation: CASSRQRKSTDTQYF.

This chain joins TRBV7-9 and TRBJ2-5; 7 bases align to TRBD1. The CDR3 is 15 residues long. The V segment lost 5 bases and the J segment 5 bases; nucleotides outside the gene matches: 11. Germline CDR1 and CDR2: SEHNR and FQNEAQ (reference sequence). The CDR3 DNA follows: TGTGCCAGCAGCGACCGCCCGGACAGGTTGGAGACCCAGTACTTC. It yields the protein CASSDRPDRLETQYF.

The V gene is TRBV10-3, the J gene TRBJ2-3, with 9 bases matching TRBD1. The CDR3 is 14 amino acids. The germline V gene has CDR1 ENHRY and CDR2 SYGVKD. The ends lost 4 bases at V and 6 bases at J; junction bases unmatched: 5. CDR3 bases: TGTGCCATCAGTGGGGACAGGGAATCGGATACGCAGTATTTT. Its translation: CAISGDRESDTQYF.

The V gene is TRBV27, the J gene TRBJ1-5; 8 positions match TRBD1. This CDR3 has 15 amino acids. Germline V gene lookup returns CDR1 MNHEY and CDR2 SMNVEV (reference sequence). The V segment lost 4 bases and the J segment 0 bases; nucleotides outside the gene matches: 2. CDR3 bases: TGTGCCAGCAGTTGGACAGGGAATAGCAATCAGCCCCAGCATTTT. As protein: CASSWTGNSNQPQHF.

The rearrangement joins TRBV6-5 to TRBJ2-5; 9 nucleotides line up with TRBD1. V shed 1 base and J 5 bases; nucleotides not matched to a gene: 5. Germline V gene lookup returns CDR1 MNHEY and CDR2 SVGAGI. The CDR3 is 15 amino acids. In nucleotides, the CDR3 is TGTGCCAGCAGTTACTGGACAGGGGATATGGAGACCCAGTACTTC. It codes for CASSYWTGDMETQYF.

J is TRBJ1-3 and V is TRBV18, with 7 bases matching TRBD1. The germline CDR1 and CDR2 sequences are KGHSH and LQKENI. This CDR3 spans 15 amino acids. With 3 bases clipped from V and 4 bases from J, the junction kept 6 bases outside the gene matches. The CDR3 loop is CASSPTGPGGNTIYF. The CDR3, as DNA: TGTGCCAGCTCACCGACAGGGCCAGGGGGAAACACCATATATTTT.

In this sample, this clone turned up once. The CDR3 DNA reads TGTGCCAGCAGCTTAACAACGAACTATGGCTACACCTTC. Its translation: CASSLTTNYGYTF. The J gene is TRBJ1-2, the V gene TRBV5-4; D uncertain. CDR1 is SGHNT and CDR2 is YYREEE in the germline V gene (reference sequence). Trimming removed 2 bases from V and 2 bases from J, with 7 bases in between. The CDR3 is made up of 13 amino acids.

The V gene is TRBV19, the J gene TRBJ1-5, with 7 bases identical to TRBD1. This CDR3 is built from 13 residues. Trimming removed 9 bases from V and 2 bases from J; junction bases left unmatched: 4. The germline CDR1 and CDR2 sequences are LNHDA and SQIVND (reference sequence). CDR3 DNA: TGTGCCAGCGCTGGGACAGGCAATCAGCCCCAGCATTTT. This translates into CASAGTGNQPQHF.

V and J are TRBV9 and TRBJ2-1; D possibly corresponds to TRBD2 (6 bases). CDR1 and CDR2 from the germline V gene are SGDLS and YYNGEE. V lost 3 bases and J 6 bases, leaving 13 bases between the germline ends. The CDR3 consists of 14 residues. This CDR3 is CASSGETRPNEQFF. As DNA, the CDR3 is TGTGCCAGCAGCGGGGAGACTAGGCCCAATGAGCAGTTCTTC.

This clone was picked up one time. V is TRBV9 and J is TRBJ1-6; D not certain. Per germline, CDR1 SGDLS and CDR2 YYNGEE. Trimming removed 2 bases from V and 4 bases from J, with 13 bases in between. The CDR3 is made up of 16 amino acids. CDR3: CASSVEAGPYNSPLHF. DNA of the CDR3: TGTGCCAGCAGCGTCGAGGCGGGTCCTTATAATTCACCCCTCCACTTT.

In regard to this clone: Within the sample, other DNA sequences also encode this same CDR3. The CDR3 bases are TGCGCCAGCAGCTTGGCACAGAACTATGGCTACACCTTC. Translation gives CASSLAQNYGYTF. The chain couples TRBV5-1 to TRBJ1-2, with D uncertain. Germline values: CDR1 SGHRS, CDR2 YFSETQ. V lost 0 bases to trimming and J lost 2 bases, with 5 bases between them. The CDR3 totals 13 residues.

V usage is TRBV11-2 and J usage is TRBJ1-3, with D unresolved. Germline V gene sequence: CDR1 SGHAT, CDR2 FQNNGV. The CDR3 is 14 amino acids. V was clipped by 0 bases and J by 0 bases, with 3 bases between them. In DNA, the CDR3 is TGTGCCAGCAGCTTAGACGGCTCTGGAAACACCATATATTTT. It specifies CASSLDGSGNTIYF.

The chain employs TRBV9 and TRBJ1-3; D is unclear. The CDR3 consists of 13 residues. In germline, CDR1 is SGDLS, CDR2 YYNGEE. With 3 bases removed from V and 0 bases from J, the gap between germline ends came to 4 bases. CDR3 residues: CASSGHSGNTIYF. In DNA, the CDR3 is TGTGCCAGCAGCGGTCACTCTGGAAACACCATATATTTT. Full variable domain (remainder filled in from reference TRBV9 and TRBJ1-3): DSGVTQTPKHLITATGQRVTLRCSPRSGDLSVYWYQQSLDQGLQFLIQYYNGEERAKGNILERFSAQQFPDLHSELNLSSLELGDSALYFCASSGHSGNTIYFGEGSWLTVV.

This clone was detected only once. The rearrangement uses TRBV18 and TRBJ1-5; no clear D gene. Germline lookup yields CDR1 KGHSH and CDR2 LQKENI. This CDR3 comprises 14 residues. Trimming pared 3 bases from V and 4 bases from J, leaving 10 bases between. The CDR3 DNA is TGTGCCAGCTCACCGGCAGCGAAAAATCAGCCCCAGCATTTT. Protein: CASSPAAKNQPQHF.

The V and J genes are TRBV4-2 and TRBJ1-2; 8 nucleotides agree with TRBD1. The V gene end was trimmed by 1 base and the J gene end by 6 bases; junction bases not matched to a gene: 1. This CDR3 region has 13 residues. CDR1 and CDR2 from the germline V gene are LGHNA and YNFKEQ. CDR3 DNA sequence: TGTGCCAGCAGCCAAGTGACAGGGGATGGCTACACCTTC. Its translation: CASSQVTGDGYTF.

The V and J genes are TRBV5-1 and TRBJ2-3; D is uncertain. The V and J ends lost 0 bases and 2 bases respectively, with 10 bases between them. CDR3 size: 15 residues. Per the germline V gene, CDR1 is SGHRS and CDR2 is YFSETQ. CDR3 bases: TGCGCCAGCAGCTTGGAATCTACCACCACAGATACGCAGTATTTT. It is translated as CASSLESTTTDTQYF.

The CDR3, as DNA: TGTGCCAGCAGCCCCCGGACAGGGGCATACGAGCAGTACTTC. Its protein is CASSPRTGAYEQYF. V is TRBV7-9 and J is TRBJ2-7; 9 bases map to TRBD1. The J segment lost 4 bases and the V segment lost 5 bases, leaving 6 bases of the junction unmatched. Germline CDR1 reads SEHNR; CDR2 reads FQNEAQ (reference sequence). This CDR3 contains 14 residues.

The V call is TRBV11-2, the J call TRBJ1-2; tentatively, D is TRBD1 (6 bases). Per the germline V gene, CDR1 is SGHAT and CDR2 is FQNNGV. There are 14 residues in the CDR3. The germline V and J ends were trimmed by 5 bases and 3 bases, with 13 bases remaining between them. The CDR3 DNA follows: TGTGCCAGCAGCCTTACAGGGACGGACTATGGCTACACCTTC. Translated: CASSLTGTDYGYTF.

The chain links TRBV27 to TRBJ1-1; D perhaps matches TRBD1 (6 bases). This CDR3 comprises 18 residues. V lost 4 bases to trimming and J lost 5 bases, with 26 bases between them. Germline lookup yields CDR1 MNHEY and CDR2 SMNVEV (reference sequence). CDR3 residues: CASSSQGLRGRGSTEAFF. CDR3 bases: TGTGCCAGCAGTTCACAGGGCCTCCGGGGACGGGGCTCTACTGAAGCTTTCTTT.

This clone was observed a few times. V gene TRBV19 combines with J gene TRBJ2-1, with 7 bases fitting TRBD2. J was trimmed by 3 bases and V by 3 bases; bases with no gene match: 8. This CDR3 is built from 16 residues. CDR1 and CDR2 (germline): LNHDA, SQIVND (reference sequence). The CDR3 is CASSMRTSANYNEQFF. In DNA form, the CDR3 reads TGTGCCAGTAGTATGCGGACTAGTGCAAACTACAATGAGCAGTTCTTC.

CDR3 nucleotides: TGTGCCAGCAGCCTGGGACTCCGAGGGGAAGGCTACACCTTC. Its translation is CASSLGLRGEGYTF. The rearrangement links TRBV2 to TRBJ1-2; D possibly corresponds to TRBD1 (5 bases). V was pared by 6 bases and J by 8 bases, with 19 bases between. The CDR3 totals 14 residues. Per the germline V gene, CDR1 is SNHLY and CDR2 is FYNNEI.

V gene TRBV7-3 combines with J gene TRBJ1-1; 7 bases agree with TRBD1. CDR3 length: 14 residues. Losses at the gene ends were 6 bases for V and 2 bases for J; bases not matched to a gene: 6. Germline V gives CDR1 SGHTA, CDR2 FQGTGA. CDR3 coding DNA: TGTGCCAGCAGACCCGGGACAGTCAACACTGAAGCTTTCTTT. Translating it yields CASRPGTVNTEAFF.

This clone was counted a few times. The chain recombines TRBV25-1 with TRBJ1-1; D is ambiguous. The CDR3 length is 11 residues. In germline, CDR1 is MGHDK, CDR2 SYGVNS. Trimming stripped 4 bases from V and 4 bases from J, with 4 bases between. CDR3 nucleotide sequence: TGTGCCAGCAGTGTTAGCACTGAAGCTTTCTTT. This translates into CASSVSTEAFF.

This clone was seen a single time. CDR3 sequence (DNA): TGCGCCAGCAACGTCGGGACACCCCAAGAGACCCAGTACTTC. Translation: CASNVGTPQETQYF. The V and J genes are TRBV5-1 and TRBJ2-5; perhaps TRBD1 as D (6 bases). The CDR3 sequence is 14 residues long. Germline CDR1 SGHRS, CDR2 YFSETQ. The V and J ends lost 6 bases and 1 base respectively, with 13 bases between them.

V usage is TRBV6-5 and J usage is TRBJ2-7, with 7 nucleotides matching TRBD2. Germline V gene sequence: CDR1 MNHEY, CDR2 SVGAGI. V was pared by 7 bases and J by 6 bases, with 6 bases of the junction left unmatched. The CDR3 sequence is 12 residues long. Here the CDR3 DNA reads TGTGCCAGCAAGGTGAGGGAGGGCGAGCAGTACTTC. Its translation is CASKVREGEQYF.

A few counts support this clone. This chain links TRBV24-1 with TRBJ1-2, with D tentatively TRBD1 (6 bases). Germline V gene data show CDR1 as KGHDR and CDR2 as SFDVKD. The CDR3 contains 13 residues. V lost 4 bases and J lost 5, with 10 bases in between. The CDR3 sequence: CATSEGRGYGYTF. The DNA for the CDR3 is TGTGCCACCAGTGAAGGCAGGGGATATGGCTACACCTTC.

This clone was recorded a few times. The chain recombines TRBV19 with TRBJ1-2; maybe TRBD1 (6 bases). The CDR3 is 15 amino acids. The germline V and J ends were trimmed by 5 bases and 8 bases, with 21 bases remaining between them. Germline CDR1 and CDR2: LNHDA and SQIVND (reference sequence). CDR3 residues: CASSAPGQSPPGYTF. Here the CDR3 DNA reads TGTGCCAGTAGTGCGCCGGGACAATCTCCCCCGGGCTACACCTTC.

This chain joins TRBV9 and TRBJ2-2; 8 nucleotides match TRBD2. Germline CDR1 SGDLS, CDR2 YYNGEE. There are 16 residues in the CDR3. J gave up 3 bases and V 6 bases, and 10 bases lay outside the gene matches. The CDR3, as DNA: TGTGCCAGCACCATTGGAGCGGGGGCCGACACCGGGGAGCTGTTTTTT. Amino acids: CASTIGAGADTGELFF.

V and J are TRBV2 and TRBJ2-1; no clear D. CDR1 SNHLY and CDR2 FYNNEI come from the germline V gene. CDR3 length: 14 residues. V was cut by 1 base and J by 1 base, with 5 bases left in between. The CDR3 region has the DNA TGTGCCAGCAGTGAAGTAACTTCCTACAATGAGCAGTTCTTC. Its translation: CASSEVTSYNEQFF. The full variable domain, completed using reference TRBV2 and TRBJ2-1, is EPEVTQTPSHQVTQMGQEVILRCVPISNHLYFYWYRQILGQKVEFLVSFYNNEISEKSEIFDDQFSVERPDGSNFTLKIRSTKLEDSAMYFCASSEVTSYNEQFFGPGTRLTVL.

V gene TRBV29-1 combines with J gene TRBJ2-2, with D hard to call. Germline V gene sequence: CDR1 SQVTM, CDR2 ANQGSEA. CDR3 length equals 14 residues. Deletions cut 6 bases from V and 1 base from J, with 12 bases between. CDR3 in DNA: TGCAGCGTGGCCCCCAATCGGAACACCGGGGAGCTGTTTTTT. Translating it yields CSVAPNRNTGELFF.